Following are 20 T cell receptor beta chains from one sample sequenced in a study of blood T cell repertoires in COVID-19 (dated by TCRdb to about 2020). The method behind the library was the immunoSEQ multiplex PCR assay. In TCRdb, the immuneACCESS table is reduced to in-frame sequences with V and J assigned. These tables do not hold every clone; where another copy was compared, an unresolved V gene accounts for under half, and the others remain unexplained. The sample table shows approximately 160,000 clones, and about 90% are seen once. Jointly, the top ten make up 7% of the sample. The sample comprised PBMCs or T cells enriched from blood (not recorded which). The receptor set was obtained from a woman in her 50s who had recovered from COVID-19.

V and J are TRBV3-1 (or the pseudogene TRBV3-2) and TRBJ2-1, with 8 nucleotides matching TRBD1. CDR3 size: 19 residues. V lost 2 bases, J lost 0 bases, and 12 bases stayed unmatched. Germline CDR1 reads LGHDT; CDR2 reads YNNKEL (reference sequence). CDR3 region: CASSQTQDQGADSYNEQFF. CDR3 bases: TGTGCCAGCAGCCAAACTCAGGATCAGGGGGCAGACTCCTACAATGAGCAGTTCTTC.

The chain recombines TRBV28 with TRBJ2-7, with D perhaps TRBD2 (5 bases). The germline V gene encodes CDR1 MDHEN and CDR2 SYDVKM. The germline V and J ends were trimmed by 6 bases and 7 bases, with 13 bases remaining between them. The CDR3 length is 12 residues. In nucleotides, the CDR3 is TGTGCCAGCAGAGCCGGGGTCGTAGAGCAGTACTTC. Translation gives CASRAGVVEQYF. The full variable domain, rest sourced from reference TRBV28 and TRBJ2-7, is DVKVTQSSRYLVKRTGEKVFLECVQDMDHENMFWYRQDPGLGLRLIYFSYDVKMKEKGDIPEGYSVSREKKERFSLILESASTNQTSMYLCASRAGVVEQYFGPGTRLTVT.

The CDR3 nucleotides are TGTGCCAGCAGCTCAGAGAGAGGGAACTACAATGAGCAGTTCTTC. The encoded protein is CASSSERGNYNEQFF. V gene TRBV21-1 combines with J gene TRBJ2-1; the D call in the table, TRBD2, was not verified against the DNA. TRBV21-1 is assigned pseudogene status. The CDR3 covers 15 residues.

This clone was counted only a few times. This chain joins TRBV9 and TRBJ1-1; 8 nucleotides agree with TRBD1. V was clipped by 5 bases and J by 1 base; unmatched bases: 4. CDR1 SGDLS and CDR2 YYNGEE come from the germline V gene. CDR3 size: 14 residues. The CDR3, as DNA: TGTGCCAGCAGAGGACAGGGATCGAACACTGAAGCTTTCTTT. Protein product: CASRGQGSNTEAFF.

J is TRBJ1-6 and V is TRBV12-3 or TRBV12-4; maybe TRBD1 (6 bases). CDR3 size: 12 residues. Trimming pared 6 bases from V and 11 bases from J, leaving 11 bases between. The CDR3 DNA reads TGTGCCAGCAGCCGGACAGCAGCACCCCTCCACTTT. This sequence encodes CASSRTAAPLHF.

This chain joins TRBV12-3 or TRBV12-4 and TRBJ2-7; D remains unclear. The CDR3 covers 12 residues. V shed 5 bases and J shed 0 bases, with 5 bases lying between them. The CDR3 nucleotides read TGTGCCAGCAGTCTCTACTCCTACGAGCAGTACTTC. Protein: CASSLYSYEQYF.

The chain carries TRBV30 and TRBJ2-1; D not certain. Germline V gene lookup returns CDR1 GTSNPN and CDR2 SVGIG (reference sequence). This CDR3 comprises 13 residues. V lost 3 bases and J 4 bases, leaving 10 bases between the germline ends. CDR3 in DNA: TGTGCCTGGAGCCCCCTTCCGTACAATGAGCAGTTCTTC. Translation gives CAWSPLPYNEQFF.

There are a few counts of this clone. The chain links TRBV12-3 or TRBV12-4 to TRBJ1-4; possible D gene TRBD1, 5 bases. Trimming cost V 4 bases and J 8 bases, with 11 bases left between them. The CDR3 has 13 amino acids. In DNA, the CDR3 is TGTGCCAGCAGTTGGCAGGGAAACGAAAAACTGTTTTTT. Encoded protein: CASSWQGNEKLFF.

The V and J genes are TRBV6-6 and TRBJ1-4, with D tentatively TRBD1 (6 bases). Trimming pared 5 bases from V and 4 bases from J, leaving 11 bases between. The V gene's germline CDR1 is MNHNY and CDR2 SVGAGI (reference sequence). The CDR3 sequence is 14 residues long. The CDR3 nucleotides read TGTGCCAGCAGTACGACAGGATTTAATGAAAAACTGTTTTTT. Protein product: CASSTTGFNEKLFF.

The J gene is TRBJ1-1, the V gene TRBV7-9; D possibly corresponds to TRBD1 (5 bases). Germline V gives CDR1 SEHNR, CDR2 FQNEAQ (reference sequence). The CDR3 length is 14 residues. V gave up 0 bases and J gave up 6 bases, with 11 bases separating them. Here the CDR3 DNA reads TGTGCCAGCAGCTTAGCCGGGCCAGGGTCTGAAGCTTTCTTT. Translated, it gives CASSLAGPGSEAFF.

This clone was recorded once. CDR3 coding DNA: TGTGCCAGCAGCCCCTGGACAGGGTTGGGCACTGAAGCTTTCTTT. It codes for CASSPWTGLGTEAFF. The gene calls are TRBV7-2 and TRBJ1-1; TRBD1 agrees at 8 bases. The germline V gene encodes CDR1 SGHTA and CDR2 FQGNSA. With V trimmed by 5 bases and J by 4 bases, 9 bases remained unmatched. The CDR3 is made up of 15 amino acids. The variable domain in full, completed from reference TRBV7-2 and TRBJ1-1, reads GAGVSQSPSNKVTEKGKDVELRCDPISGHTALYWYRQSLGQGLEFLIYFQGNSAPDKSGLPSDRFSAERTGGSVSTLTIQRTQQEDSAVYLCASSPWTGLGTEAFFGQGTRLTVV.

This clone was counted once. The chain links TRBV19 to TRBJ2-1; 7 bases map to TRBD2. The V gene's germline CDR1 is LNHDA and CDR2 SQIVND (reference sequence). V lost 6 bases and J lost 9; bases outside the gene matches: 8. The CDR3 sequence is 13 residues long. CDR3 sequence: CASRRSSGTEQFF. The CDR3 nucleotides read TGTGCCAGTAGACGCTCTAGCGGAACTGAGCAGTTCTTC.

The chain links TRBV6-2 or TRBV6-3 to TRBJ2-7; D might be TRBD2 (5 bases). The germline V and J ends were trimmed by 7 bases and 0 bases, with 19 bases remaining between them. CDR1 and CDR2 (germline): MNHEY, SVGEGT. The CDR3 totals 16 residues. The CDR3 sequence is CASNPRVRILSYEQYF. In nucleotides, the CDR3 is TGTGCCAGCAACCCGAGGGTGCGGATACTCTCCTACGAGCAGTACTTC.

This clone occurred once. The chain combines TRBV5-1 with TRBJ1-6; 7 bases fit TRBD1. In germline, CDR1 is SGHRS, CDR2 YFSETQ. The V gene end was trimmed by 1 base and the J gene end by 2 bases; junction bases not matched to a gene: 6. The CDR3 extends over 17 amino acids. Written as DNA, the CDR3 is TGCGCCAGCAGCTTGCTAGGGGGCCAGGCCTATAATTCACCCCTCCACTTT. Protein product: CASSLLGGQAYNSPLHF.

CDR3 amino acids: CASSLREATNEKLFF. CDR3 sequence (DNA): TGTGCCAGCAGCCTACGGGAGGCAACTAATGAAAAACTGTTTTTT. The genes are TRBV7-9 and TRBJ1-4; D is ambiguous. CDR1 is SEHNR, CDR2 FQNEAQ, per germline (reference sequence). The V and J ends lost 5 bases and 0 bases respectively, with 10 bases between them. CDR3 length: 15 residues.

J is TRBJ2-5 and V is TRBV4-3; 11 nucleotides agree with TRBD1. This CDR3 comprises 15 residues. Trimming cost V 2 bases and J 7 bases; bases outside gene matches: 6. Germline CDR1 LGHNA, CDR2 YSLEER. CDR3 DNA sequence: TGCGCCAGCAGCCAAACGGACAGGGGGCTTGGGACCCAGTACTTC. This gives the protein CASSQTDRGLGTQYF.

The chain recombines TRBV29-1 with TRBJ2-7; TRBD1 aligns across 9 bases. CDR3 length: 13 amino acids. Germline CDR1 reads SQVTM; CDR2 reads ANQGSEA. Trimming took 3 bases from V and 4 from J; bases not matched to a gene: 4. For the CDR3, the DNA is TGCAGCGTTGAGGGACAGGGAGGGTACGAGCAGTACTTC. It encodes CSVEGQGGYEQYF.

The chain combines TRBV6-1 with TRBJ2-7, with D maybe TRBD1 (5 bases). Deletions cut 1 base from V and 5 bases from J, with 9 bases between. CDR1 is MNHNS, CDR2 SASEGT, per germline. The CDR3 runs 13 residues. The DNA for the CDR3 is TGTGCCAGCAGTGAAGTAGAAGGGGACGAGCAGTACTTC. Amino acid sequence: CASSEVEGDEQYF.

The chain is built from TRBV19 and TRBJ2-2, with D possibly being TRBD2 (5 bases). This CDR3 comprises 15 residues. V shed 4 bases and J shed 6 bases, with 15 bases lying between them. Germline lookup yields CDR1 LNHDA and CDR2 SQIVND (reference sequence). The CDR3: CASSKAGPFAGELFF. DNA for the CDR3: TGTGCCAGTAGTAAGGCGGGTCCTTTCGCCGGGGAGCTGTTTTTT.

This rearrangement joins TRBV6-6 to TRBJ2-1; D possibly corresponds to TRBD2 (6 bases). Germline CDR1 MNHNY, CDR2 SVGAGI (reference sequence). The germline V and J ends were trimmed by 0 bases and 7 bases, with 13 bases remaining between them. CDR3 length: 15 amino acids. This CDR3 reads CASSYSIAGGNEQFF. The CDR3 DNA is TGTGCCAGCAGTTACTCGATCGCAGGAGGGAATGAGCAGTTCTTC.